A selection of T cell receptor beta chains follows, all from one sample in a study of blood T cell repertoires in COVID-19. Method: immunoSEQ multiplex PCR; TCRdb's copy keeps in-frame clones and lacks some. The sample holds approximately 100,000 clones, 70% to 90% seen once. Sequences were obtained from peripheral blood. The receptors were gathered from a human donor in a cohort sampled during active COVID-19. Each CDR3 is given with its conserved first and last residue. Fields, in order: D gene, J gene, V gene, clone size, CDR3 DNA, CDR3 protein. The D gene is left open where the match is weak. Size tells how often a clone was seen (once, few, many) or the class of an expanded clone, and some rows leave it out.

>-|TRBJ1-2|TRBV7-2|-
TGTGCCAGCAGCCAAAGACGGGGGAGTGGCTACACCTTC
CASSQRRGSGYTF
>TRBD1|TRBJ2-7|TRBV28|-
TGTGCCAGCAGTTTAAGGGACAGGGGAAACTACGAGCAGTACTTC
CASSLRDRGNYEQYF
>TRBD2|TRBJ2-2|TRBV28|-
TGTGCCAGCAGTTTGGCGGGAGGGACCGGGGAGCTGTTTTTT
CASSLAGGTGELFF
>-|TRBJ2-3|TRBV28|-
TGTGCCAGCAACCAGCAGGCGCACACAGATACGCAGTATTTT
CASNQQAHTDTQYF
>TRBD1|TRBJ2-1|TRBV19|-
TGTGCCAGTAGTATAGGAGACAGGGCGGCCTACAATGAGCAGTTCTTC
CASSIGDRAAYNEQFF
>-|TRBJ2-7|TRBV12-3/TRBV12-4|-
TGTGCCAGCAGTTTGGCGGGCTACGAGCAGTACTTC
CASSLAGYEQYF
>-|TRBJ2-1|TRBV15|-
TGTGCCACCAGAAACGGACAGCTAGGGTACAATGAGCAGTTCTTC
CATRNGQLGYNEQFF
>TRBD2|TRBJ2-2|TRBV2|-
TGTGCCAGCAGTGCAACTAGCGGAGCGAACACCGGGGAGCTGTTTTTT
CASSATSGANTGELFF
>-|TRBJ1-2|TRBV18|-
TGTGCCAGCTCACCTCGGGACACCAACTATGGCTACACCTTC
CASSPRDTNYGYTF
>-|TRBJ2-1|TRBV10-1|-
TGCGCCAGCAGTGAGTCGAGGGACATTTTACAAGATGAGCAGTTCTTC
CASSESRDILQDEQFF
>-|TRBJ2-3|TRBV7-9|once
TGTGCCAGCAGCTTAAGACTACCCACAGATACGCAGTATTTT
CASSLRLPTDTQYF
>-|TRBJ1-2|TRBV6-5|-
TGTGCCAGCAGGAAAATAGGAGGGACGAGTGGCTACACCTTC
CASRKIGGTSGYTF
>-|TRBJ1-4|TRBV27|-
TGTGCCAGCAGTTTATCCGGCAGGGGCCGGTCAACTAATGAAAAACTGTTTTTT
CASSLSGRGRSTNEKLFF
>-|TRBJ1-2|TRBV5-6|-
TGTGCCAGCAGCTTGGGGGACAATGGCTACACCTTC
CASSLGDNGYTF
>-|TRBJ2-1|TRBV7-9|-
TGTGCAGAACAAACGGGCGGGGACGGGGCCTACAATGAGCAGTTCTTC
CAEQTGGDGAYNEQFF
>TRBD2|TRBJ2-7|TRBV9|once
TGTGCCAGCAGCGTAGGCGCGGGGGGGGGTTACGAGCAGTACTTC
CASSVGAGGGYEQYF
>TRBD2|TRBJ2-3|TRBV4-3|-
TGCGCCAGCAGCCAAGACGGGACTAGCGACACAGATACGCAGTATTTT
CASSQDGTSDTDTQYF
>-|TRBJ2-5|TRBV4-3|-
TGCGCCAGCAGCCAAGACCCCCTCGAGCCGCAGTACTTC
CASSQDPLEPQYF
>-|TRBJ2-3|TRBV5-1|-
TGCGCCAGCAGCACAGGGTCCTCCCCAGATACGCAGTATTTT
CASSTGSSPDTQYF
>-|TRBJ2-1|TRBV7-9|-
TGTGCCAGCAGCTTACCCCCAAATACTTATGAGCAGTTCTTC
CASSLPPNTYEQFF
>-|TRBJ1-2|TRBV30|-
TGTGCCTGGAGTGCAGGGTTGAACTATGGCTACACCTTC
CAWSAGLNYGYTF
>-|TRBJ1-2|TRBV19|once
TGTGCCAGTAGTATAATTGACAGGCGGAACTATGGCTACACCTTC
CASSIIDRRNYGYTF
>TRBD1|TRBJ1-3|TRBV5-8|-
TGTGCCAGCAGCCTAGGACAGGCGGCTGGAAACACCATATATTTT
CASSLGQAAGNTIYF
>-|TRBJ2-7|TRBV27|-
TGTGCCAGCAGTTTATCGTGGGGCAGCATAACCTACGAGCAGTACTTC
CASSLSWGSITYEQYF
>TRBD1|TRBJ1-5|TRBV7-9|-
TGTGCCAGCAGCACCGGGACAGGGAATCAGCCCCAGCATTTT
CASSTGTGNQPQHF
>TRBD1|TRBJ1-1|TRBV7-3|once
TGTGCCAGCAGCGTCGGACAGGGGGTTATGAACACTGAAGCTTTCTTT
CASSVGQGVMNTEAFF
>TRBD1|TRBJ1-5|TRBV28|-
TGTGCCAGCAACTTCTACAGGGGGCGCGGGAGCAATCAGCCCCAGCATTTT
CASNFYRGRGSNQPQHF
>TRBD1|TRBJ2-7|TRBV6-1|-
TGTGCCAGCAGTGAAGCGGGGACAGGGGTCATCTACGAGCAGTACTTC
CASSEAGTGVIYEQYF
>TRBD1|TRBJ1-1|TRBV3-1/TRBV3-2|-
TGTGCCAGCAGCCGGCCCGGGACAGGGGGAGTCACTGAAGCTTTCTTT
CASSRPGTGGVTEAFF
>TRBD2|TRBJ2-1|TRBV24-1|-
TGTGCCACCAGTGATTCACTAGCGGGAACCTACAATGAGCAGTTCTTC
CATSDSLAGTYNEQFF
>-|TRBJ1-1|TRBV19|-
TGTGCCAGTCGGGATTGGAACACTGAAGCTTTCTTT
CASRDWNTEAFF
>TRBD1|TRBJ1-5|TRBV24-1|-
TGTGCCACCAGTGATTCGACCGGGACAGGGTACAATCAGCCCCAGCATTTT
CATSDSTGTGYNQPQHF
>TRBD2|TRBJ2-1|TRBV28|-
TGTGCCAGCAGCCCTTCCCCGGGACTAGGTTCCTCCTACAATGAGCAGTTCTTC
CASSPSPGLGSSYNEQFF
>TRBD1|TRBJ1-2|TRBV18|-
TGTGCCAGCTCACAGTCGGGACAGATGGGTGGCTACACCTTC
CASSQSGQMGGYTF
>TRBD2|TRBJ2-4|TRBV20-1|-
TGCAGTGCTAGTACTGGGACTAGCGGTAACATTCAGTACTTC
CSASTGTSGNIQYF
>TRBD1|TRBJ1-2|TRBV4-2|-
TGTGCCAGCAGCCCCGGACAGGGAGCTAACTATGGCTACACCTTC
CASSPGQGANYGYTF
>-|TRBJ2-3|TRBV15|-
TGTGCCACCAGCCGCCGCAGGGGCCCGGGGTCAGATACGCAGTATTTT
CATSRRRGPGSDTQYF
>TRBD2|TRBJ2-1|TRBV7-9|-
TGTGCCAGCCCTCCGGGACTAGCCCCCCATGAGCAGTTCTTC
CASPPGLAPHEQFF
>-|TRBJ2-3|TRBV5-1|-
TGCGCCAGCAAAGAGGAGGGGCCTAGCACAGATACGCAGTATTTT
CASKEEGPSTDTQYF
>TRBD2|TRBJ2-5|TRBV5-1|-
TGCGCCAGCAGAGAGCGGGACCCGGGGACCCAGTACTTC
CASRERDPGTQYF
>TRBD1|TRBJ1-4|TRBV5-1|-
TGCGCCAGCAGCCGGGACAGAGTTAATGAAAAACTGTTTTTT
CASSRDRVNEKLFF
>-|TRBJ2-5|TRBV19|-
TGTGCCAGTAGCGAACAGGGCCTGGGGGTGGAGACCCAGTACTTC
CASSEQGLGVETQYF